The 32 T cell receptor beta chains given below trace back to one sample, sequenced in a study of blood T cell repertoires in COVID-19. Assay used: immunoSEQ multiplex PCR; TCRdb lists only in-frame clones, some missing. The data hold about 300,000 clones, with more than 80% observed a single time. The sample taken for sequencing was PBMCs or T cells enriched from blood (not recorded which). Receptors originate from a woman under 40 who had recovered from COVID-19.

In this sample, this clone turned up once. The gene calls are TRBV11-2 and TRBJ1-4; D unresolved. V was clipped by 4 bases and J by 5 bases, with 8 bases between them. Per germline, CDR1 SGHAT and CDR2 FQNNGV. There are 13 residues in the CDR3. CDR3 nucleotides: TGTGCCAGCAGCTACGGGGTAAATGAAAAACTGTTTTTT. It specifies CASSYGVNEKLFF.

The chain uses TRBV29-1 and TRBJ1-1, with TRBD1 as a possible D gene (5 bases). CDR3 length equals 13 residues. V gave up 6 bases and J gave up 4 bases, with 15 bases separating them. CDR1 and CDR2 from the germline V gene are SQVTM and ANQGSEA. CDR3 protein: CSVAAGMATEAFF. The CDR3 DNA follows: TGCAGCGTGGCGGCAGGGATGGCCACTGAAGCTTTCTTT.

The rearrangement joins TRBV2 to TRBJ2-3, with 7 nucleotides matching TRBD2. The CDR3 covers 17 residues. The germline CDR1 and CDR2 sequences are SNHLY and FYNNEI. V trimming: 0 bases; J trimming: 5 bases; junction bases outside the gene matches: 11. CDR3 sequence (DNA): TGTGCCAGCAGTGAAGCCCCCAGCGGGAATATAGGAGATACGCAGTATTTT. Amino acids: CASSEAPSGNIGDTQYF.

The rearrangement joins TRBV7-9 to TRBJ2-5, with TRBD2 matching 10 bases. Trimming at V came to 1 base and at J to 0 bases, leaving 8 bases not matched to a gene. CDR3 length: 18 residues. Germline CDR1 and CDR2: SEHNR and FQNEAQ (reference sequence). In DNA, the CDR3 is TGTGCCAGCAGCTTAGGGGTGGGGACTAGCGTAAACCAAGAGACCCAGTACTTC. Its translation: CASSLGVGTSVNQETQYF.

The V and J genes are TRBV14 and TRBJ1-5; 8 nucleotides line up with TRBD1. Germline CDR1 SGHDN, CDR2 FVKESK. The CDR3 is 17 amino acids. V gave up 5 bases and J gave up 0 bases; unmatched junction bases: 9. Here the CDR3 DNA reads TGTGCCAGCAGCTACCGGGACAGGACTTATAGCAATCAGCCCCAGCATTTT. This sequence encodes CASSYRDRTYSNQPQHF.

Here the CDR3 DNA reads TGCGCCAGCAGCTTCACGGGACAGGGAGGCGAGCAGTACTTC. It yields the protein CASSFTGQGGEQYF. The V and J genes are TRBV5-1 and TRBJ2-7; 9 nucleotides match TRBD1. With V trimmed by 2 bases and J by 6 bases, 6 bases remained unmatched. The CDR3 consists of 14 residues. Per germline, CDR1 SGHRS and CDR2 YFSETQ.

CDR3 sequence reads: CASSSAVAGASPLHF. The CDR3 nucleotides are TGTGCCAGCAGCTCCGCTGTCGCAGGGGCTTCACCCCTCCACTTT. The chain links TRBV7-2 to TRBJ1-6; D is perhaps TRBD1 (6 bases). Deletions cut 4 bases from V and 9 bases from J, with 16 bases between. Per the germline V gene, CDR1 is SGHTA and CDR2 is FQGNSA. The CDR3 is 15 residues long.

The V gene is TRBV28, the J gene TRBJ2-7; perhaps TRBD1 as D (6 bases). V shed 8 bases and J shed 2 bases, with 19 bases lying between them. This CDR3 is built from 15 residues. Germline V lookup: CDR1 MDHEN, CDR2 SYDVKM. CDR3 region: CASFDRKELPYEQYF. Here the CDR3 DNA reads TGTGCCAGCTTTGACAGGAAGGAACTCCCCTACGAGCAGTACTTC.

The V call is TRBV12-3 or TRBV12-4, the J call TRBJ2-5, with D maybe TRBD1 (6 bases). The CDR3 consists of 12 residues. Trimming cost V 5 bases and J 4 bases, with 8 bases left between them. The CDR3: CASSGQLETQYF. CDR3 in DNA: TGTGCCAGCAGTGGACAGTTAGAGACCCAGTACTTC.

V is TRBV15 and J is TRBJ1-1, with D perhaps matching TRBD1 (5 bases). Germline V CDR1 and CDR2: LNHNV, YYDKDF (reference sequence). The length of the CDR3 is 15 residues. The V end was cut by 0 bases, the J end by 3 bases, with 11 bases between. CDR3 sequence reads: CATSRDFSGHTEAFF. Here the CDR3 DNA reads TGTGCCACCAGCAGAGATTTCTCAGGGCACACTGAAGCTTTCTTT.

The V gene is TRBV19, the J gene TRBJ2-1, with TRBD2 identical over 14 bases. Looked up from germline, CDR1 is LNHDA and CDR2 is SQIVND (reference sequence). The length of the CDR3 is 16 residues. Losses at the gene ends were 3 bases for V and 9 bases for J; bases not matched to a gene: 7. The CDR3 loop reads CASSMTSGRVYSEQFF. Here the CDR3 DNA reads TGTGCCAGTAGTATGACTAGCGGGAGGGTTTATAGTGAGCAGTTCTTC.

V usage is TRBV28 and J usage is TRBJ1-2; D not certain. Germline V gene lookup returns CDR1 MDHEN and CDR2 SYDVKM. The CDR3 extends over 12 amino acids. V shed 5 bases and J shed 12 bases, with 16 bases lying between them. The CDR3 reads CASSAPNLSNTF. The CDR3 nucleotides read TGTGCCAGCAGTGCCCCGAACCTCTCTAACACCTTC.

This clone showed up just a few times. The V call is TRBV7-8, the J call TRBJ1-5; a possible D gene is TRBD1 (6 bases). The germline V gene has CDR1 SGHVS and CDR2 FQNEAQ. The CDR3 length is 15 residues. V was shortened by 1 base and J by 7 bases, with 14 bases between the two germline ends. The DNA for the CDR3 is TGTGCCAGCAGCTTAGGTTCAGGGCAGGGGCAGCCCCAGCATTTT. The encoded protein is CASSLGSGQGQPQHF.

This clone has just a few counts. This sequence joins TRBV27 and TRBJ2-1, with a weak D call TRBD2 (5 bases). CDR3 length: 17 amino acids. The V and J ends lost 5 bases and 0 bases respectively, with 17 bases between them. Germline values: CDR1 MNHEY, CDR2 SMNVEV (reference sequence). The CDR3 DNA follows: TGTGCCAGCAGTCGAGGATATGGAGGCGACTCCTACAATGAGCAGTTCTTC. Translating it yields CASSRGYGGDSYNEQFF.

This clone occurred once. The CDR3 DNA is TGTGCCAGCAGTCATTACAGGGTCGGGGAAGAGACCCAGTACTTC. Its protein product is CASSHYRVGEETQYF. The V and J genes are TRBV28 and TRBJ2-5; a weak D match, TRBD1 (6 bases). V was shortened by 5 bases and J by 3 bases, with 16 bases between the two germline ends. Germline-derived CDR1 and CDR2 are MDHEN and SYDVKM. This CDR3 contains 15 residues.

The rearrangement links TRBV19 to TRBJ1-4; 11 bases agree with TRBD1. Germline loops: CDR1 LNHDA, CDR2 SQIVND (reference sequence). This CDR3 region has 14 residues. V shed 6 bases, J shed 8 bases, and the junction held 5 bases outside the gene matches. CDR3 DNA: TGTGCCAGTAGACCGGGACAGGGGGTCGAAAAACTGTTTTTT. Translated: CASRPGQGVEKLFF. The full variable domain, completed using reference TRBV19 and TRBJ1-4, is DGGITQSPKYLFRKEGQNVTLSCEQNLNHDAMYWYRQDPGQGLRLIYYSQIVNDFQKGDIAEGYSVSREKKESFPLTVTSAQKNPTAFYLCASRPGQGVEKLFFGSGTQLSVL.

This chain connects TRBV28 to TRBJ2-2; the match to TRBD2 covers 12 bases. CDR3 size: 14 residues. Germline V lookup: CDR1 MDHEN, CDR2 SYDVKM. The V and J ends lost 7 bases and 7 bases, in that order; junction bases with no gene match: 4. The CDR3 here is CASTLAGGFGELFF. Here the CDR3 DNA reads TGTGCCAGCACTCTAGCGGGAGGGTTCGGGGAGCTGTTTTTT.

CDR3 in amino acids: CASSLGLAGQETQYF. CDR3 DNA: TGTGCCAGCAGCCTGGGACTAGCGGGACAAGAGACCCAGTACTTC. V usage is TRBV5-5 and J usage is TRBJ2-5; 13 bases map to TRBD2. Losses at the gene ends were 4 bases for V and 2 bases for J; bases not matched to a gene: 2. There are 15 residues in the CDR3. Germline-derived CDR1 and CDR2 are SGHKS and YYEKEE (reference sequence).

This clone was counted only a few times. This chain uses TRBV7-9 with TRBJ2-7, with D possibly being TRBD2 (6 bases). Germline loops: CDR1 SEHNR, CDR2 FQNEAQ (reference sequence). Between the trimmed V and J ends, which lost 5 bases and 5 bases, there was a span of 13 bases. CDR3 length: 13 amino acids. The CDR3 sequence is CASSPPRDDEQYF. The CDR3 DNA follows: TGTGCCAGCAGCCCACCGCGGGACGACGAGCAGTACTTC. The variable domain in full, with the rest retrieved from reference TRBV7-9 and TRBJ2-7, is DTGVSQNPRHKITKRGQNVTFRCDPISEHNRLYWYRQTLGQGPEFLTYFQNEAQLEKSRLLSDRFSAERPKGSFSTLEIQRTEQGDSAMYLCASSPPRDDEQYFGPGTRLTVT.

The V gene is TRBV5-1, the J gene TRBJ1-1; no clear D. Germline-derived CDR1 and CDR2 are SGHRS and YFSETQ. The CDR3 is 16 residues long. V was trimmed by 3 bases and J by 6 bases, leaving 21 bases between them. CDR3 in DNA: TGCGCCAGCAGCTCTTACCTTCTCGGGGTTGGGTCTGAAGCTTTCTTT. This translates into CASSSYLLGVGSEAFF.

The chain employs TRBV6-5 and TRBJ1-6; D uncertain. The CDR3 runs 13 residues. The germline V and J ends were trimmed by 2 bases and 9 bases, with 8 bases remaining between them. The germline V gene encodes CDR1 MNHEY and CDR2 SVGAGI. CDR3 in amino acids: CASSYATASPLHF. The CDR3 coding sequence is TGTGCCAGCAGTTACGCAACAGCTTCACCCCTCCACTTT.

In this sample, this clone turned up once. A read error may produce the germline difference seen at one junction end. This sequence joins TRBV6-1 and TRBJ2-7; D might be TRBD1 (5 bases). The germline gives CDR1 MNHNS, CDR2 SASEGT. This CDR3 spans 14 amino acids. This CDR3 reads CASSDNWRLNEGEF. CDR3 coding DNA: TGTGCCAGCAGTGATAATTGGCGTCTGAACGAAGGGGAATTC.

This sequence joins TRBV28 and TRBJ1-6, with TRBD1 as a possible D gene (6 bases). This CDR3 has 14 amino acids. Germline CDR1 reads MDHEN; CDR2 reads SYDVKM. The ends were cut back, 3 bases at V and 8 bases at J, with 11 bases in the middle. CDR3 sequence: CASSLPDRYSPLHF. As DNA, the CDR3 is TGTGCCAGCAGTTTGCCGGACAGATATTCACCCCTCCACTTT.

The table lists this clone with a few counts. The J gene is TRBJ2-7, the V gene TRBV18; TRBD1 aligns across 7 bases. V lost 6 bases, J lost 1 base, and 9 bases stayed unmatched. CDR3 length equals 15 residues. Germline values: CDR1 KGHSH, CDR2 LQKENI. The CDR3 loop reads CASSPRDRRSYEQYF. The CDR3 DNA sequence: TGTGCCAGCTCCCCCAGGGACAGAAGATCCTACGAGCAGTACTTC.

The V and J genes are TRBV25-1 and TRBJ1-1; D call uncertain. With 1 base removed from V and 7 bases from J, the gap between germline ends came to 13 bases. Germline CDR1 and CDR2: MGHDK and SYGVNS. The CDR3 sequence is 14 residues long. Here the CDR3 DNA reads TGTGCCAGCAGTGAATCGGGGAGTAAAAGTGAAGCTTTCTTT. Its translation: CASSESGSKSEAFF.

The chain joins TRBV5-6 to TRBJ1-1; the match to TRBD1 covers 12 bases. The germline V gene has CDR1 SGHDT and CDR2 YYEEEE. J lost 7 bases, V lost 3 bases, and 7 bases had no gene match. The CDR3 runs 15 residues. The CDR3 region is CASSWGQGAPIEAFF. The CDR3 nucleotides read TGTGCCAGCAGCTGGGGACAGGGGGCACCTATTGAAGCTTTCTTT.

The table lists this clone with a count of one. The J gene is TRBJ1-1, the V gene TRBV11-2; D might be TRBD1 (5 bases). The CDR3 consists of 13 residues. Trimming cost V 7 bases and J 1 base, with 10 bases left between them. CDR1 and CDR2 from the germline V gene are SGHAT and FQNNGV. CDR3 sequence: CASIFTGNTEAFF. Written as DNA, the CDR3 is TGTGCCAGCATATTTACAGGGAACACTGAAGCTTTCTTT.

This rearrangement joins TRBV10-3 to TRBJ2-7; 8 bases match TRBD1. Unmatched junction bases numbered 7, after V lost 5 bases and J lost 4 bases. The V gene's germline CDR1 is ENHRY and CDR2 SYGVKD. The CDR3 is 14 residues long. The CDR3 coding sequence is TGTGCCATCAGTCCGGACAGGGATTCGTACGAGCAGTACTTC. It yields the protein CAISPDRDSYEQYF.

This chain's CDR3 is CASSLSTAVQPQHF. The CDR3 DNA follows: TGTGCCAGCAGCTTATCTACCGCCGTACAGCCCCAGCATTTT. V usage is TRBV7-8 and J usage is TRBJ1-5; D is uncertain. Germline loops: CDR1 SGHVS, CDR2 FQNEAQ. The CDR3 loop spans 14 amino acids. V gave up 2 bases and J gave up 7 bases, with 12 bases separating them.

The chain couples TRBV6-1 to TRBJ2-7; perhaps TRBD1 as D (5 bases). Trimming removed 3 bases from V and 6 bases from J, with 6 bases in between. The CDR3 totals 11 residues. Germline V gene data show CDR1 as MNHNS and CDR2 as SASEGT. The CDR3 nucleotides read TGTGCCAGCAGTGACAGGGTCGAGCAGTACTTC. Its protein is CASSDRVEQYF.

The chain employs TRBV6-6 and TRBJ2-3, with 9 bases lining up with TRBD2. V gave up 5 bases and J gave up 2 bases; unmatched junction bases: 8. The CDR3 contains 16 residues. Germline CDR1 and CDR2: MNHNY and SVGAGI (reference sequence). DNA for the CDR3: TGTGCCAGCAGTGGAAGGACTAGCGCCATCACAGATACGCAGTATTTT. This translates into CASSGRTSAITDTQYF.

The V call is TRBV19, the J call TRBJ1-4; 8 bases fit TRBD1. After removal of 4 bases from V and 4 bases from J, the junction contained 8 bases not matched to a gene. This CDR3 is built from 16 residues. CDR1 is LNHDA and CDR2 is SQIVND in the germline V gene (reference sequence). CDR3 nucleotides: TGTGCCAGTAGTACCCGGACAGGGTGGAATAATGAAAAACTGTTTTTT. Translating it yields CASSTRTGWNNEKLFF. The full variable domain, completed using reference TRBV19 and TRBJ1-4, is DGGITQSPKYLFRKEGQNVTLSCEQNLNHDAMYWYRQDPGQGLRLIYYSQIVNDFQKGDIAEGYSVSREKKESFPLTVTSAQKNPTAFYLCASSTRTGWNNEKLFFGSGTQLSVL.